Ten or more counts support the clone carrying this T cell receptor (beta chain). This CDR3 is built from 17 residues. Germline V gives CDR1 SGHVS, CDR2 FQNEAQ. V was pared by 4 bases and J by 5 bases, with 11 bases of the junction left unmatched. The treatment denotes: oral pan-JAK inhibitor, 5-10 mg twice daily. The sample comes from a study of CD8+ T cells in alopecia areata. cDNA serving as the sequencing template came from extracted, reverse transcribed RNA. Some clones are missing from TCRdb's copy, which holds only in-frame ones; the method was immunoSEQ multiplex PCR. The repertoire holds about 190,000 clones, with 55% to 70% as singletons.

The rearrangement uses TRBV7-8 and TRBJ1-5; 10 positions match TRBD1. This receptor was identified in a human donor with alopecia areata. The sample in question was CD4+ T cells sorted from blood, obtained at week 4, from a patient treated with tofacitinib. CDR3 coding DNA: TGTGCCAGCAGCTCCCTAAGACTCGGACAGGGGGATCAGCCCCAGCATTTT. Encoded protein: CASSSLRLGQGDQPQHF.